What follows are 11 T cell receptor beta chains derived from one specimen sequenced in a study of cytomegalovirus exposure and HLA in healthy donors. The PCR was carried out with 60 Vbeta primers and 13 Jbeta primers. Sequencing used immunoSEQ multiplex PCR; TCRdb keeps in-frame clones, though not all of them. This sample has roughly 200,000 clones, with about three quarters found just once. Sequencing input: PBMCs. These receptors came from a woman aged 60-75 years in good health and CMV-seropositive.

In the case of this clone: At the DNA level, this CDR3 is encoded by other sequences in the same sample as well. The CDR3 is CASSVGGGQNTEAFF. The CDR3 DNA follows: TGTGCCAGCAGCGTAGGTGGGGGCCAGAACACTGAAGCTTTCTTT. The chain is built from TRBV9 and TRBJ1-1; perhaps TRBD1 as D (6 bases). CDR1 is SGDLS, CDR2 YYNGEE, per germline. CDR3 length equals 15 residues. V was pared by 0 bases and J by 1 base, with 10 bases between. The complete variable domain, with remaining parts taken from reference TRBV9 and TRBJ1-1, reads DSGVTQTPKHLITATGQRVTLRCSPRSGDLSVYWYQQSLDQGLQFLIQYYNGEERAKGNILERFSAQQFPDLHSELNLSSLELGDSALYFCASSVGGGQNTEAFFGQGTRLTVV.

The chain joins TRBV27 to TRBJ1-1; D uncertain. The CDR3 sequence is 16 residues long. The germline V and J ends were trimmed by 4 bases and 1 base, with 16 bases remaining between them. Germline loops: CDR1 MNHEY, CDR2 SMNVEV (reference sequence). This chain's CDR3 is CASSSRVQPANTEAFF. The CDR3 DNA follows: TGTGCCAGCAGTTCACGCGTTCAACCCGCGAACACTGAAGCTTTCTTT.

The chain is built from TRBV30 and TRBJ2-1; 10 bases match TRBD1. Germline loops: CDR1 GTSNPN, CDR2 SVGIG (reference sequence). This CDR3 is 15 amino acids long. V was pared by 1 base and J by 0 bases, with 0 bases of the junction left unmatched. The chain's CDR3 is CAWSGDRGSYNEQFF. The CDR3 DNA reads TGTGCCTGGAGTGGGGACAGGGGCTCCTACAATGAGCAGTTCTTC.

In the case of this clone: Sequence at one end of the junction differs from germline and may be a read error. The rearrangement uses TRBV28 and TRBJ1-1; D is undetermined. The CDR3 sequence is 14 residues long. Per the germline V gene, CDR1 is MDHEN and CDR2 is SYDVKM. CDR3 protein: CASSFGQRNAEAFF. The CDR3 DNA reads as TGTGCCAGCAGTTTCGGCCAGAGGAACGCTGAAGCTTTCTTT.

V usage is TRBV27 and J usage is TRBJ1-4, with a possible D match to TRBD1 (5 bases). Germline CDR1 MNHEY, CDR2 SMNVEV (reference sequence). V shed 3 bases and J shed 4 bases, with 9 bases lying between them. The CDR3 spans 14 residues. Here the CDR3 reads CASSFAGNNEKLFF. The DNA of the CDR3 is TGTGCCAGCAGTTTCGCAGGGAATAATGAAAAACTGTTTTTT. The whole variable domain, filled in from reference TRBV27 and TRBJ1-4, reads EAQVTQNPRYLITVTGKKLTVTCSQNMNHEYMSWYRQDPGLGLRQIYYSMNVEVTDKGDVPEGYKVSRKEKRNFPLILESPSPNQTSLYFCASSFAGNNEKLFFGSGTQLSVL.

This clone has a single count. The V call is TRBV5-1, the J call TRBJ2-2, with D possibly matching TRBD1 (5 bases). CDR1 is SGHRS, CDR2 YFSETQ, per germline. V gave up 2 bases and J gave up 0 bases, with 8 bases separating them. The length of the CDR3 is 15 residues. The CDR3 region has the DNA TGCGCCAGCAGCTTCGGCAGGGCGAACACCGGGGAGCTGTTTTTT. Amino acids: CASSFGRANTGELFF.

The rearrangement links TRBV5-1 to TRBJ2-7, with TRBD2 matching over 11 bases. The germline V gene encodes CDR1 SGHRS and CDR2 YFSETQ. V trimming: 3 bases; J trimming: 0 bases; junction bases outside the gene matches: 8. The CDR3 is 17 amino acids. The CDR3 spells CASSSGLAGGTSYEQYF. CDR3 DNA: TGCGCCAGCAGCTCTGGGCTAGCGGGGGGTACCTCCTACGAGCAGTACTTC.

The chain is built from TRBV11-3 and TRBJ2-2, with D possibly being TRBD1 (7 bases). V lost 5 bases to trimming and J lost 5 bases, with 24 bases between them. This CDR3 contains 18 residues. Germline CDR1 reads SGHNT; CDR2 reads YENEEA. CDR3 bases: TGTGCCAGCAGCCCCGGGACTCCCAGGGGGTCGGCTACCGGGGAGCTGTTTTTT. It codes for CASSPGTPRGSATGELFF.

The chain is built from TRBV28 and TRBJ2-1; 8 nucleotides line up with TRBD2. Trimming removed 3 bases from V and 6 bases from J; junction bases left unmatched: 1. The germline V gene has CDR1 MDHEN and CDR2 SYDVKM. The CDR3 runs to 13 residues. CDR3 coding DNA: TGTGCCAGCAGTTTGGGGACTAGCAATGAGCAGTTCTTC. Its translation: CASSLGTSNEQFF. Variable domain in full (rest from reference TRBV28 and TRBJ2-1): DVKVTQSSRYLVKRTGEKVFLECVQDMDHENMFWYRQDPGLGLRLIYFSYDVKMKEKGDIPEGYSVSREKKERFSLILESASTNQTSMYLCASSLGTSNEQFFGPGTRLTVL.

The CDR3 DNA reads TGTGCCAGCAGCTTGGGATCGCGTACAGATACGCAGTATTTT. Translating gives CASSLGSRTDTQYF. V gene TRBV5-6 combines with J gene TRBJ2-3, with D unclear. This CDR3 is built from 14 residues. V was cut by 0 bases and J by 3 bases, with 8 bases left in between. Per germline, CDR1 SGHDT and CDR2 YYEEEE.

This clone appeared a few times. The chain joins TRBV7-3 to TRBJ1-1, with TRBD1 matching 7 bases. The length of the CDR3 is 14 residues. The V gene end was trimmed by 2 bases and the J gene end by 10 bases; junction bases not matched to a gene: 10. The germline V gene encodes CDR1 SGHTA and CDR2 FQGTGA. CDR3 loop: CASSLSQGRDGAFF. CDR3 nucleotide sequence: TGTGCCAGCAGCTTATCACAGGGGAGAGATGGAGCTTTCTTT.